The rows below give T cell receptor beta chains drawn from one sample of a study of blood T cell repertoires in COVID-19. This table comes from immunoSEQ multiplex PCR, and its TCRdb copy is limited to in-frame clones, with some not included. The sample contains roughly 150,000 clones, roughly four fifths of which appear only once. Sequencing input: peripheral blood. The source is a man between 60 and 75 years old with active or convalescent COVID-19. CDR3s include the opening cysteine and the closing phenylalanine or tryptophan. The D gene is left open where the match is weak. Clone size is stated in some rows and not others, as once, few, many or a class when expanded.

D	size	J	V	DNA	CDR3
TRBD1	.	TRBJ1-1	TRBV18	TGTGCCAGCTCAGAGACAGGGGAAGCTTTCTTT	CASSETGEAFF
.	.	TRBJ1-2	TRBV6-6	TGTGCCAGCAGTGTCGGCAGGGACTATGGCTACACCTTC	CASSVGRDYGYTF
TRBD1	few	TRBJ1-6	TRBV5-1	TGCGCCAGCACCGGGACAGGCAATTCACCCCTCCACTTT	CASTGTGNSPLHF
.	.	TRBJ1-1	TRBV19	TGTGCCAGTAGTACCGGGATGAACACTGAAGCTTTCTTT	CASSTGMNTEAFF
.	few	TRBJ1-1	TRBV7-8	TGTGCCAGCAGCTTAGCGGCGGTCATGAACACTGAAGCTTTCTTT	CASSLAAVMNTEAFF
TRBD2	.	TRBJ2-1	TRBV2	TGTGCCAGCAGTGAACAAGCGGGGGGCCTTTACAATGAGCAGTTCTTC	CASSEQAGGLYNEQFF
TRBD1	.	TRBJ2-7	TRBV9	TGTGCCAGCAGCCTTCGGGACAGATCCTACGAGCAGTACTTC	CASSLRDRSYEQYF
.	.	TRBJ2-1	TRBV11-1	TGTGCCAGCAGCGCAGACACCTACAATGAGCAGTTCTTC	CASSADTYNEQFF
.	.	TRBJ2-2	TRBV9	TGTGCCAGCAGCGTAGCCCAGGGTACCGGGGAGCTGTTTTTT	CASSVAQGTGELFF
.	.	TRBJ2-7	TRBV19	TGTGCCAGTAGTATTGGCCCGGCGGGAGAGCAGTACTTC	CASSIGPAGEQYF
TRBD2	.	TRBJ2-7	TRBV15	TGTGCCACCAGCAGGGGACTAGCGGGGGGGACCTACGAGCAGTACTTC	CATSRGLAGGTYEQYF
TRBD2	.	TRBJ2-1	TRBV6-1	TGTGCCAGCAGTGAATTGCGGGGGGTCACTCCGTACAATGAGCAGTTCTTC	CASSELRGVTPYNEQFF
TRBD2	.	TRBJ2-5	TRBV20-1	TGCAGTGGAGCGGGAGAAGAGACCCAGTACTTC	CSGAGEETQYF
.	.	TRBJ2-7	TRBV12-3/TRBV12-4	TGTGCCAGCAGTTTAGACGGGGGCTACGAGCAGTACTTC	CASSLDGGYEQYF
.	.	TRBJ1-3	TRBV7-2	TGTGCCAGCAGCTCTCAGGGGATCTCCGGAAACACCATATATTTT	CASSSQGISGNTIYF
.	.	TRBJ1-2	TRBV3-1/TRBV3-2	TGTGCCAGCAGCCAAGCAGGGTTAGGGGCCTATGGCTACACCTTC	CASSQAGLGAYGYTF